The 2 T cell receptor beta chains reported below all come from one sample, sequenced in a study of cytomegalovirus exposure and HLA in healthy donors. Both 60 Vbeta primers and 13 Jbeta primers went into the PCR. Profiling relied on immunoSEQ multiplex PCR, and the TCRdb table lists in-frame clones only, not all of them. This table has over 150,000 clones, 84% appearing once. Sequencing was done on a sample of PBMCs. Receptors originate from a girl under 18 in good health and CMV-seropositive.

The chain recombines TRBV5-4 with TRBJ1-1; 8 positions agree with TRBD1. The CDR3 loop spans 14 amino acids. V was clipped by 5 bases and J by 0 bases; unmatched bases: 3. The germline gives CDR1 SGHNT, CDR2 YYREEE (reference sequence). CDR3: CASRGQGMNTEAFF. The CDR3 nucleotides are TGTGCCAGCAGAGGACAGGGAATGAACACTGAAGCTTTCTTT.

The chain joins TRBV9 to TRBJ1-1; perhaps TRBD1 as D (6 bases). The germline CDR1 and CDR2 sequences are SGDLS and YYNGEE. V shed 4 bases and J shed 4 bases, with 17 bases lying between them. The CDR3 covers 15 residues. CDR3 nucleotide sequence: TGTGCCAGCAGCAGGGGGGGAGGGGGGAGCACTGAAGCTTTCTTT. Translated, it gives CASSRGGGGSTEAFF.